The next 19 T cell receptor beta chains were all read from a single sample in a study of OX40 agonist ivuxolimab in advanced cancers. This table comes from immunoSEQ multiplex PCR, and its TCRdb copy is limited to in-frame clones, with some not included. The data hold 70,000 to 80,000 clones, with around nine tenths observed a single time. Here the sequenced sample was CD4+ or CD8+ T cells sorted from blood, taken in a trial of the OX40 agonist ivuxolimab. Receptor source: an adult with an advanced solid tumor such as melanoma, head and neck, liver or kidney cancer.

The chain links TRBV6-1 to TRBJ2-2; D is uncertain. V dropped 4 bases and J dropped 6 bases, with 21 bases sitting between them. The CDR3 runs to 17 residues. Germline V CDR1 and CDR2: MNHNS, SASEGT. The CDR3: CASSARYSSVDSGELFF. As DNA, the CDR3 is TGTGCCAGCAGTGCCCGGTACAGTTCAGTGGATTCCGGGGAGCTGTTTTTT.

The J gene is TRBJ1-2, the V gene TRBV6-5, with a weak D call TRBD1 (6 bases). The germline V gene encodes CDR1 MNHEY and CDR2 SVGAGI. V lost 4 bases and J 11 bases, leaving 11 bases between the germline ends. The CDR3 consists of 11 residues. The CDR3 DNA reads TGTGCCAGCAGTTCCGGGGGGCTATACACCTTC. Its protein is CASSSGGLYTF.

A few counts support this clone. The chain combines TRBV21-1 with TRBJ1-5; the D call of TRBD1 is as the table states it, not checked on the DNA. TRBV21-1 is a pseudogene. The CDR3 contains 20 residues. CDR3 in amino acids: CASSKIPPHRGPVVPQPQHF. In DNA, the CDR3 is TGTGCCAGCAGCAAAATCCCTCCCCACAGGGGGCCGGTTGTTCCTCAGCCCCAGCATTTT.

The J gene is TRBJ2-1, the V gene TRBV11-1, with TRBD1 matching over 8 bases. This CDR3 is 18 amino acids long. CDR1 is SGHAT, CDR2 FQDESV, per germline (reference sequence). Trimming at V came to 7 bases and at J to 3 bases, leaving 17 bases not matched to a gene. CDR3 coding DNA: TGTGCCAGCACCCGAGATTGGGGTGACAGGGGCTTCTACAATGAGCAGTTCTTC. Its translation: CASTRDWGDRGFYNEQFF.

The V call is TRBV27, the J call TRBJ1-1; D gene ambiguous. CDR3 size: 15 residues. Germline V lookup: CDR1 MNHEY, CDR2 SMNVEV (reference sequence). V gave up 0 bases and J gave up 3 bases, with 11 bases separating them. The CDR3 sequence is CASSLSGPIYTEAFF. The CDR3 nucleotides read TGTGCCAGCAGTTTATCAGGGCCGATTTACACTGAAGCTTTCTTT.

This clone was seen only a few times. The rearrangement uses TRBV27 and TRBJ2-1, with 7 positions matching TRBD2. The CDR3 spans 15 residues. In germline, CDR1 is MNHEY, CDR2 SMNVEV (reference sequence). The ends lost 4 bases at V and 3 bases at J; junction bases unmatched: 6. In nucleotides, the CDR3 is TGTGCCAGCAGTTCCGGACTAGAAGGCTACAATGAGCAGTTCTTC. Protein product: CASSSGLEGYNEQFF.

The rearrangement links TRBV5-1 to TRBJ1-2; D is undetermined. V gave up 5 bases and J gave up 9 bases, with 11 bases separating them. CDR1 is SGHRS and CDR2 is YFSETQ in the germline V gene. The CDR3 length is 11 residues. CDR3 in amino acids: CASRYGNSYTF. CDR3 in DNA: TGCGCCAGCAGGTACGGGAACAGCTACACCTTC.

V and J are TRBV29-1 and TRBJ2-7, with D tentatively TRBD2 (6 bases). V lost 5 bases and J lost 1, with 12 bases in between. The CDR3 is 13 residues long. Germline V gene data show CDR1 as SQVTM and CDR2 as ANQGSEA. The CDR3 sequence: CSVQLASSYEQYF. Written as DNA, the CDR3 is TGCAGCGTTCAGCTAGCGAGTTCCTACGAGCAGTACTTC.

This chain joins TRBV27 and TRBJ2-1, with 8 bases identical to TRBD2. The CDR3 covers 15 residues. J lost 7 bases, V lost 3 bases, and 8 bases had no gene match. The V gene's germline CDR1 is MNHEY and CDR2 SMNVEV (reference sequence). The CDR3 DNA is TGTGCCAGCAGTTTCATAGCGGGACTAGGGAATGAGCAGTTCTTC. Translating it yields CASSFIAGLGNEQFF.

The sample holds one count of this clone. V and J are TRBV11-2 and TRBJ2-3; D gene ambiguous. Germline V lookup: CDR1 SGHAT, CDR2 FQNNGV. V was clipped by 1 base and J by 5 bases, with 7 bases between them. CDR3 size: 13 residues. The CDR3 sequence: CASSLVGLDTQYF. The CDR3 DNA follows: TGTGCCAGCAGCTTAGTGGGTTTAGATACGCAGTATTTT.

V gene TRBV27 combines with J gene TRBJ2-7, with 7 bases identical to TRBD2. The CDR3 spans 16 residues. The ends lost 0 bases at V and 4 bases at J; junction bases unmatched: 9. The germline V gene encodes CDR1 MNHEY and CDR2 SMNVEV (reference sequence). CDR3 in amino acids: CASSLSIAGVAYEQYF. Written as DNA, the CDR3 is TGTGCCAGCAGTTTATCCATCGCGGGAGTTGCTTACGAGCAGTACTTC.

The chain recombines TRBV7-9 with TRBJ2-1; no reliable D call. The ends were cut back, 3 bases at V and 9 bases at J, with 18 bases in the middle. CDR1 is SEHNR and CDR2 is FQNEAQ in the germline V gene (reference sequence). The CDR3 has 15 amino acids. The CDR3 DNA is TGTGCCAGCAGCTTCACCGGCCCAGATATGGGTGAGCAGTTCTTC. This encodes CASSFTGPDMGEQFF.

This CDR3 reads CAWNPLNTEAFF. In DNA, the CDR3 is TGTGCCTGGAATCCCTTGAACACTGAAGCTTTCTTT. The rearrangement uses TRBV30 and TRBJ1-1; D not resolved. The CDR3 has 12 amino acids. Germline assignment: CDR1 GTSNPN and CDR2 SVGIG (reference sequence). The V and J ends lost 4 bases and 0 bases respectively, with 6 bases between them.

The V and J genes are TRBV13 and TRBJ2-1; 9 nucleotides match TRBD2. The trim removed 0 bases at V and 9 bases at J, leaving 12 bases unmatched. The CDR3 totals 17 residues. The germline gives CDR1 PRHDT, CDR2 FYEKMQ (reference sequence). CDR3 nucleotide sequence: TGTGCCAGCAGCTTAGGCCTGGTAGCGGGAGATGGGAGTGAGCAGTTCTTC. Its protein is CASSLGLVAGDGSEQFF.

The chain joins TRBV25-1 to TRBJ2-6; D unclear. Trimming removed 5 bases at V and 2 bases at J, with 7 bases between. The CDR3 consists of 14 residues. The germline V gene encodes CDR1 MGHDK and CDR2 SYGVNS. The CDR3: CASSIDAGANVLTF. In nucleotides, the CDR3 is TGTGCCAGCAGTATAGATGCTGGGGCCAACGTCCTGACTTTC.

This clone was seen a single time. The CDR3 reads CASSDGTSGMVSDTGELFF. CDR3 coding DNA: TGTGCCAGCAGCGATGGGACTAGCGGGATGGTCTCAGACACCGGGGAGCTGTTTTTT. V usage is TRBV5-4 and J usage is TRBJ2-2; TRBD2 aligns across 13 bases. Per germline, CDR1 SGHNT and CDR2 YYREEE (reference sequence). The CDR3 totals 19 residues. Losses at the gene ends were 4 bases for V and 3 bases for J; bases not matched to a gene: 12.

The V gene is TRBV19, the J gene TRBJ2-7; D unclear. Germline V gene lookup returns CDR1 LNHDA and CDR2 SQIVND (reference sequence). V lost 3 bases and J lost 0, with 6 bases in between. CDR3 length: 13 amino acids. CDR3 nucleotides: TGTGCCAGTAGTATGGGCAGCTCCTACGAGCAGTACTTC. Translating gives CASSMGSSYEQYF.

The chain is built from TRBV5-6 and TRBJ2-2; 7 bases map to TRBD2. There are 16 residues in the CDR3. The V gene end was trimmed by 3 bases and the J gene end by 5 bases; junction bases not matched to a gene: 10. Germline V gene lookup returns CDR1 SGHDT and CDR2 YYEEEE. The CDR3 sequence is CASSWSSGSRTGELFF. For the CDR3, the DNA is TGTGCCAGCAGCTGGTCTAGCGGTTCTAGAACCGGGGAGCTGTTTTTT.

The rearrangement links TRBV28 to TRBJ1-2; D gene unclear. This CDR3 comprises 14 residues. The germline V gene has CDR1 MDHEN and CDR2 SYDVKM. Trimming stripped 4 bases from V and 4 bases from J, with 13 bases between. The CDR3 sequence is CASSSSVTSYGYTF. For the CDR3, the DNA is TGTGCCAGCAGTTCGTCAGTCACCAGCTATGGCTACACCTTC.